The next 3 T cell receptor beta chains were all read from a single sample in a study of siplizumab effects on memory and regulatory T cells. The repertoire was sequenced with immunoSEQ multiplex PCR; TCRdb's copy has only in-frame clones and lacks some. The table records about 110,000 clones, around 90% of them present only once. Specimen: CD4+ T cells sorted from blood. The receptors were gathered from a human donor in good health.

The V call is TRBV29-1, the J call TRBJ1-2; D is unresolved. The germline CDR1 and CDR2 sequences are SQVTM and ANQGSEA. This CDR3 contains 12 residues. V was clipped by 4 bases and J by 0 bases, with 6 bases between them. DNA for the CDR3: TGCAGCGTTGGTCTGCCTAACTATGGCTACACCTTC. It codes for CSVGLPNYGYTF.

This chain joins TRBV6-5 and TRBJ1-1; no definite D call. CDR3 length: 15 amino acids. Germline CDR1 and CDR2: MNHEY and SVGAGI. The V end lost 2 bases, the J end lost 3 bases, and 13 bases lay between the germline ends. The CDR3 region is CASSYSAELYTEAFF. The CDR3 DNA reads as TGTGCCAGCAGTTACAGCGCGGAACTTTACACTGAAGCTTTCTTT.

This chain uses TRBV29-1 with TRBJ2-7, with 13 bases aligning to TRBD2. The CDR3 is 14 residues long. The ends lost 3 bases at V and 4 bases at J; junction bases unmatched: 3. Germline V lookup: CDR1 SQVTM, CDR2 ANQGSEA. CDR3 DNA: TGCAGCGTTGACCGACTAGCGGGAGGTTACGAGCAGTACTTC. This codes for CSVDRLAGGYEQYF.